This T cell receptor (beta chain) was sequenced during a study of blood T cell repertoires in COVID-19. Across the whole study: COVID-19 samples collected from the United States, Italy and Spain covered acute and convalescent phases. The cDNA or gDNA used as material had been derived from T cells, B-cell-depleted T cells, or PBMCs.

Under the authors' procedure: Estimation of nucleated cell counts relied on the amplification of reference gene primers. Sequenced by immunoSEQ multiplex PCR; TCRdb stores in-frame clones only, minus some. That table supplies the V and J calls and clone size; D and trimming were determined from the DNA. The profile covers 150,000 to 200,000 clones, with roughly 82% appearing a single time and around 7% taken by the ten largest. Germline-derived CDR1 and CDR2 are KGHSH and LQKENI. The V gene end was trimmed by 4 bases and the J gene end by 9 bases; junction bases not matched to a gene: 7. This CDR3 is built from 14 residues. Seattle patient enrollment occurred during active infection, with longitudinal follow-up thereafter.

This sequence joins TRBV18 and TRBJ2-1, with 9 bases lining up with TRBD2. Sequenced input: peripheral blood. The clonotype originates from a woman between 40 and 50 years old with COVID-19, enrolled during active disease. The CDR3 spells CASSLELAGSEQFF. For the CDR3, the DNA is TGTGCCAGCTCACTGGAACTAGCGGGTTCTGAGCAGTTCTTC.